The 22 T cell receptor beta chains given below trace back to one sample, sequenced in a study of human versus mouse CDR3 diversity and MHC coevolution. Libraries were prepared by immunoSEQ multiplex PCR; TCRdb keeps only in-frame clonotypes and omits some of them. The data hold tens of thousands of clones, with about 93% observed a single time. Sequenced sample: naive CD4+ T cells from blood. The subset is: CD45RO-negative CD62L-positive naive CD4 T cells. Receptors originate from a person aged 55-75 years in good health.

CDR3 protein: CASSPLGEEAFF. The DNA for the CDR3 is TGTGCCAGCAGCCCCTTGGGCGAAGAAGCTTTCTTT. The genes are TRBV9 and TRBJ1-1; D unclear. The V gene lost 4 bases and the J gene lost 8 bases, with 12 bases spanning the gap. The CDR3 contains 12 residues. The germline gives CDR1 SGDLS, CDR2 YYNGEE.

The V gene is TRBV15, the J gene TRBJ1-5; possible D gene TRBD1, 5 bases. In germline, CDR1 is LNHNV, CDR2 YYDKDF (reference sequence). This CDR3 has 13 residues. V lost 5 bases and J 3 bases, leaving 8 bases between the germline ends. CDR3 residues: CATSEGVNQPQHF. The CDR3 region has the DNA TGTGCCACCAGCGAAGGGGTCAATCAGCCCCAGCATTTT.

The chain carries TRBV4-1 and TRBJ1-4; D unclear. The CDR3 spans 15 residues. V was clipped by 1 base and J by 0 bases, with 6 bases between them. CDR1 MGHRA and CDR2 YSYEKL come from the germline V gene. The CDR3 bases are TGCGCCAGCAGCCAAGGGCCTTCAACTAATGAAAAACTGTTTTTT. Amino acids: CASSQGPSTNEKLFF.

The gene calls are TRBV5-1 and TRBJ2-2, with 7 bases that match TRBD1. With 2 bases clipped from V and 4 bases from J, the junction kept 8 bases outside the gene matches. The germline V gene has CDR1 SGHRS and CDR2 YFSETQ. The CDR3 totals 16 residues. The CDR3 nucleotides are TGCGCCAGCAGCTTCGCCGGGACAGCGTTCACCGGGGAGCTGTTTTTT. Translating it yields CASSFAGTAFTGELFF.

The rearrangement uses TRBV5-1 and TRBJ2-3, with 14 bases identical to TRBD2. The germline V gene has CDR1 SGHRS and CDR2 YFSETQ. This CDR3 region has 15 residues. J gave up 6 bases and V 0 bases, and 0 bases lay outside the gene matches. The CDR3 DNA sequence: TGCGCCAGCAGCTTGGGGACTAGCGGGAGGGATACGCAGTATTTT. This encodes CASSLGTSGRDTQYF.

The J gene is TRBJ2-5, the V gene TRBV7-6, with TRBD1 matching over 7 bases. Matching the DNA end better, TRBJ2-7 makes the J call doubtful. The CDR3 runs 15 residues. Germline loops: CDR1 SGHVS, CDR2 FNYEAQ. The CDR3, as DNA: TGTGCCAGCAGGAAGACAGGGACCAACTCCTACGAGCAGTACTTC. This encodes CASRKTGTNSYEQYF.

This clone was seen a single time. This rearrangement joins TRBV11-3 to TRBJ2-7; 7 nucleotides match TRBD2. Per germline, CDR1 SGHNT and CDR2 YENEEA. This CDR3 region has 16 residues. J lost 2 bases, V lost 5 bases, and 12 bases had no gene match. The CDR3 loop is CASSPDWGGMTYEQYF. The DNA of the CDR3 is TGTGCCAGCAGCCCCGACTGGGGGGGTATGACCTACGAGCAGTACTTC.

This chain joins TRBV18 and TRBJ1-1; no clear D gene. V lost 2 bases and J 1 base, leaving 14 bases between the germline ends. Germline loops: CDR1 KGHSH, CDR2 LQKENI. CDR3 length equals 16 residues. The CDR3 spells CASSPRTAGQNTEAFF. The CDR3 region has the DNA TGTGCCAGCTCACCAAGAACCGCAGGTCAGAACACTGAAGCTTTCTTT.

CDR3 DNA: TGTGCCAGCAGCTTCGCGGGGGGCACAGAGACCCAGTACTTC. Translating it yields CASSFAGGTETQYF. The rearrangement links TRBV7-9 to TRBJ2-5, with TRBD2 identical over 8 bases. The CDR3 is 14 amino acids. The germline gives CDR1 SEHNR, CDR2 FQNEAQ (reference sequence). Unmatched junction bases numbered 4, after V lost 3 bases and J lost 4 bases.

V usage is TRBV5-1 and J usage is TRBJ2-2, with TRBD1 matching over 7 bases. V lost 0 bases, J lost 0 bases, and 2 bases stayed unmatched. The CDR3 spans 16 residues. The germline V gene has CDR1 SGHRS and CDR2 YFSETQ. CDR3 loop: CASSLAGTANTGELFF. The DNA for the CDR3 is TGCGCCAGCAGCTTGGCCGGGACAGCGAACACCGGGGAGCTGTTTTTT.

The chain joins TRBV7-7 to TRBJ2-7, with TRBD1 matching 12 bases. After removal of 1 base from V and 5 bases from J, the junction contained 3 bases not matched to a gene. CDR1 SSHAT and CDR2 FNYEAQ come from the germline V gene (reference sequence). This CDR3 is 15 amino acids long. CDR3 sequence: CASSLDGTGGHEQYF. In nucleotides, the CDR3 is TGTGCCAGCAGCTTAGACGGGACAGGGGGCCACGAGCAGTACTTC.

This chain connects TRBV25-1 to TRBJ2-1; tentative D call: TRBD2 (5 bases). The V end lost 6 bases, the J end lost 8 bases, and 17 bases lay between the germline ends. This CDR3 region has 14 residues. In germline, CDR1 is MGHDK, CDR2 SYGVNS. The CDR3 reads CASREADGRDEQFF. The CDR3 coding sequence is TGTGCCAGCAGGGAGGCGGATGGTCGGGATGAGCAGTTCTTC.

This rearrangement joins TRBV2 to TRBJ2-1; TRBD2 is a possible D gene (6 bases). The length of the CDR3 is 13 residues. The V end lost 10 bases, the J end lost 9 bases, and 19 bases lay between the germline ends. Germline CDR1 reads SNHLY; CDR2 reads FYNNEI. This CDR3 reads CATPGDEVGEQFF. For the CDR3, the DNA is TGTGCCACACCGGGGGACGAAGTAGGTGAGCAGTTCTTC.

The chain couples TRBV5-1 to TRBJ2-3, with D unresolved. The CDR3 runs 14 residues. Trimming shortened V by 1 base and J by 5 bases, and 11 bases separated the two germline ends. The germline V gene encodes CDR1 SGHRS and CDR2 YFSETQ. The CDR3 spells CASSLPGVGDTQYF. For the CDR3, the DNA is TGCGCCAGCAGCTTGCCTGGAGTGGGAGATACGCAGTATTTT. Supplemented by reference TRBV5-1 and TRBJ2-3, the full variable domain reads KAGVTQTPRYLIKTRGQQVTLSCSPISGHRSVSWYQQTPGQGLQFLFEYFSETQRNKGNFPGRFSGRQFSNSRSEMNVSTLELGDSALYLCASSLPGVGDTQYFGPGTRLTVL.

This clone turned up a few times. The chain carries TRBV18 and TRBJ2-3; TRBD1 agrees at 8 bases. Germline CDR1 is KGHSH and CDR2 is LQKENI. The J segment lost 0 bases and the V segment lost 3 bases, leaving 5 bases of the junction unmatched. The CDR3 spans 16 residues. The CDR3 here is CASSPPGQESTDTQYF. The CDR3 DNA reads as TGTGCCAGCTCACCCCCGGGACAGGAAAGCACAGATACGCAGTATTTT.

This chain uses TRBV7-2 with TRBJ2-7; D perhaps matches TRBD2 (5 bases). V dropped 1 base and J dropped 6 bases, with 7 bases sitting between them. Germline loops: CDR1 SGHTA, CDR2 FQGNSA. The CDR3 is 12 residues long. CDR3 DNA sequence: TGTGCCAGCAGCTTAGGACGGGGCGAGCAGTACTTC. The encoded protein is CASSLGRGEQYF. The variable domain in full, completed from reference TRBV7-2 and TRBJ2-7, reads GAGVSQSPSNKVTEKGKDVELRCDPISGHTALYWYRQSLGQGLEFLIYFQGNSAPDKSGLPSDRFSAERTGGSVSTLTIQRTQQEDSAVYLCASSLGRGEQYFGPGTRLTVT.

The V gene is TRBV2, the J gene TRBJ1-2, with D perhaps matching TRBD1 (6 bases). The CDR3 is 15 amino acids. Trimming cost V 7 bases and J 3 bases, with 18 bases left between them. The germline gives CDR1 SNHLY, CDR2 FYNNEI. CDR3: CASTLGAGAYYGYTF. CDR3 in DNA: TGTGCCAGCACTCTAGGGGCAGGGGCCTACTATGGCTACACCTTC.

This chain connects TRBV19 to TRBJ1-4; TRBD1 aligns across 8 bases. Germline V gives CDR1 LNHDA, CDR2 SQIVND (reference sequence). V gave up 5 bases and J gave up 5 bases; unmatched junction bases: 16. There are 18 residues in the CDR3. CDR3 sequence reads: CASSLRFFDRGGNEKLFF. CDR3 DNA: TGTGCCAGTAGTCTAAGATTCTTTGACAGGGGAGGGAATGAAAAACTGTTTTTT.

The chain couples TRBV10-3 to TRBJ1-5; tentative D call: TRBD1 (5 bases). V was clipped by 0 bases and J by 0 bases, with 18 bases between them. This CDR3 is 19 amino acids long. Germline CDR1 ENHRY, CDR2 SYGVKD. CDR3 nucleotides: TGTGCCATCAGTGAGTCGAAGTCGGGAGGGGCCTATAGCAATCAGCCCCAGCATTTT. Translation gives CAISESKSGGAYSNQPQHF.

The chain links TRBV5-1 to TRBJ1-6; no definite D call. The CDR3 consists of 15 residues. Germline CDR1 reads SGHRS; CDR2 reads YFSETQ. V lost 0 bases, J lost 5 bases, and 9 bases lay in between. CDR3 loop: CASSLAGSNNSPLHF. The CDR3 DNA reads as TGCGCCAGCAGCTTGGCCGGTTCTAATAATTCACCCCTCCACTTT.

The chain uses TRBV29-1 and TRBJ2-1, with 12 bases identical to TRBD2. The CDR3 is 14 residues long. From germline, CDR1 is SQVTM and CDR2 ANQGSEA. Germline trimming cut 6 bases from V and 6 bases from J; bases unmatched to any gene: 6. The CDR3 sequence: CSVDWTSGTNEQFF. The CDR3 coding sequence is TGCAGCGTCGACTGGACTAGCGGGACCAATGAGCAGTTCTTC.

V is TRBV4-1 and J is TRBJ2-5, with 7 bases identical to TRBD2. The end of the DNA aligns better with TRBJ2-7, so the J call may be wrong. CDR1 and CDR2 from the germline V gene are MGHRA and YSYEKL. The CDR3 spans 17 residues. Written as DNA, the CDR3 is TGCGCCAGCAGCCAAGGAACCCAAGCGGGAACTCCCTACGAGCAGTACTTC. This sequence encodes CASSQGTQAGTPYEQYF.